Given below is one T cell receptor (beta chain) in context. These data come from a study of blood T cell repertoires in COVID-19. Study context: The samples span acute and convalescent COVID-19 from the United States, Italy and Spain. PBMCs, B-cell-depleted T cells, or T cells were the source of the cDNA or gDNA that made up the material.

CDR1 SGHDT and CDR2 YYEEEE come from the germline V gene. Trimming shortened V by 3 bases and J by 0 bases, and 13 bases separated the two germline ends. The length of the CDR3 is 15 residues. Study processing details: Scientists estimated how many nucleated cells there were by amplifying reference gene primers. Profiling relied on immunoSEQ multiplex PCR, and the TCRdb table lists in-frame clones only, not all of them. V and J calls and clone size are those listed in that table; D and trimming were worked out from the DNA. The sample has some 250,000 clones, approximately 80% seen once. The sequenced sample consisted of peripheral blood. This receptor was identified in a man aged 55 to 70 with acute or convalescent COVID-19. The rearrangement uses TRBV5-6 and TRBJ2-7; a weak D match, TRBD2 (6 bases). For the CDR3, the DNA is TGTGCCAGCAGCTACCCTTGGGGAGGCTCCTACGAGCAGTACTTC. Its protein product is CASSYPWGGSYEQYF.